These T cell receptor beta chains were read from a single sample in a study of metastatic and nonmetastatic thyroid tumors. Using MiXCR, TCRdb re-called clones from the PCR reads. The profile shows 8,000 to 8,500 clones, 44% of them singletons. The material sequenced was tumor tissue. The origin of the receptors is a male donor with papillary thyroid cancer or a benign thyroid nodule (not recorded which). Some clones in this sample may be carry-over from other donors' samples. CDR3s include the opening cysteine and the closing phenylalanine or tryptophan. Each record gives: CDR3 protein, CDR3 DNA, V gene, J gene, clone size, D gene. D genes are given only for firm matches. Only some rows state a clone size, as once, few, many or a class for expanded clones.

CDR3: CASRTTSGTDTQYF
DNA: TGTGCCAGCAGGACGACTAGCGGCACAGATACTCAGTATTTT
V: TRBV6-2/TRBV6-3
J: TRBJ2-3
size: NA
D: TRBD2

CDR3: CASHTPALNTEAFF
DNA: TGTGCCAGTCACACGCCGGCGTTGAACACTGAAGCTTTCTTT
V: TRBV28
J: TRBJ1-1
size: medium-sized
D: NA

CDR3: CSSSFTQDGTEAFF
DNA: TGCAGCTCTTCGTTCACCCAGGACGGCACTGAAGCTTTCTTT
V: TRBV29-1
J: TRBJ1-1
size: medium-sized
D: NA

CDR3: CASSYSHEQYF
DNA: TGTGCCAGCAGTTACTCCCACGAGCAGTACTTC
V: TRBV6-5
J: TRBJ2-7
size: NA
D: NA

CDR3: CASRPSIDRGGFF
DNA: TGTGCCAGCAGACCCTCAATCGACAGAGGAGGGTTCTTC
V: TRBV6-1
J: TRBJ2-4
size: few
D: NA

CDR3: CASSFQAEWADTQYF
DNA: TGTGCCAGCAGCTTTCAGGCGGAGTGGGCAGATACGCAGTATTTT
V: TRBV11-2
J: TRBJ2-3
size: NA
D: NA

CDR3: CASSRQGDSPLHF
DNA: TGTGCCAGCAGTAGACAGGGGGATTCACCCCTCCACTTT
V: TRBV12-3/TRBV12-4
J: TRBJ1-6
size: few
D: TRBD1

CDR3: CASSVQGAGNRPQHF
DNA: TGTGCCAGCAGTGTACAGGGGGCGGGCAATCGGCCCCAGCATTTT
V: TRBV27
J: TRBJ1-5
size: few
D: TRBD1

CDR3: CASSQGAQSYYEQYF
DNA: TGCGCCAGCAGCCAAGGGGCCCAGTCGTACTACGAGCAGTACTTC
V: TRBV4-1
J: TRBJ2-7
size: NA
D: NA

CDR3: CASSLGGGLNGYTF
DNA: TGTGCCAGCAGCTTAGGAGGAGGACTGAATGGCTACACCTTC
V: TRBV7-6
J: TRBJ1-2
size: NA
D: NA

CDR3: CAWSRRGNQPKNTEAFF
DNA: TGTGCCTGGAGTAGGAGGGGCAATCAACCTAAGAACACTGAAGCTTTCTTT
V: TRBV30
J: TRBJ1-1
size: NA
D: NA

CDR3: CASSPTLRALPYEQYF
DNA: TGTGCCAGCAGCCCCACTCTCCGAGCTTTACCCTACGAGCAGTACTTC
V: TRBV9
J: TRBJ2-7
size: NA
D: NA

CDR3: CASSVTGYGYTF
DNA: TGTGCCAGCAGTGTGACAGGCTATGGCTACACCTTC
V: TRBV6-1
J: TRBJ1-2
size: NA
D: NA

CDR3: CASSLGSGADTQYF
DNA: TGTGCCAGCAGCCTAGGGTCCGGGGCCGATACGCAGTATTTT
V: TRBV28
J: TRBJ2-3
size: medium-sized
D: NA

CDR3: CATGGQNSYEQYF
DNA: TGTGCCACGGGGGGGCAGAACTCCTACGAGCAGTACTTC
V: TRBV10-3
J: TRBJ2-7
size: few
D: TRBD2

CDR3: CASRARDRDFSGELFF
DNA: TGTGCCAGCAGAGCCCGGGACAGGGACTTTTCCGGGGAGCTGTTTTTT
V: TRBV6-1
J: TRBJ2-2
size: NA
D: TRBD1

CDR3: CASSLAGGTGELFF
DNA: TGTGCCAGCAGCCTAGCGGGAGGGACCGGGGAGCTGTTTTTT
V: TRBV6-1
J: TRBJ2-2
size: NA
D: TRBD2

CDR3: CATSYSHGMNTDAFF
DNA: TGTGCCACCAGCTATTCACACGGAATGAACACTGACGCTTTCTTT
V: TRBV5-4
J: TRBJ1-1
size: NA
D: NA

CDR3: CSADLWDDVYF
DNA: TGCAGTGCTGACCTCTGGGACGACGTGTACTTC
V: TRBV20-1
J: TRBJ2-7
size: medium-sized
D: NA

CDR3: CASSLPLGTGVTGELFF
DNA: TGTGCCAGCAGTTTACCCCTAGGGACAGGGGTCACCGGGGAGCTGTTTTTT
V: TRBV27
J: TRBJ2-2
size: NA
D: TRBD1

CDR3: CATSRVSLAGRRRDYGYTF
DNA: TGTGCCACCAGCAGAGTTAGTTTGGCAGGGAGACGTCGGGACTATGGCTACACCTTC
V: TRBV15
J: TRBJ1-2
size: NA
D: NA

CDR3: CASSSTGVRGEHYF
DNA: TGCGCCAGCAGCTCTACAGGGGTCAGAGGCGAGCACTACTTC
V: TRBV5-1
J: TRBJ2-7
size: NA
D: TRBD1

CDR3: CASSLVLSLGGLSYEQYF
DNA: TGTGCCAGCAGCTTAGTCCTCAGTCTCGGGGGTTTGTCCTACGAGCAGTACTTC
V: TRBV11-2
J: TRBJ2-7
size: NA
D: NA

CDR3: CASSVTGGTYGYTF
DNA: TGTGCCAGCAGCGTTACAGGGGGCACCTATGGCTACACCTTC
V: TRBV7-9
J: TRBJ1-2
size: NA
D: TRBD1

CDR3: CASSFTGASPLHF
DNA: TGTGCCAGCAGTTTTACAGGGGCTTCACCCCTCCACTTT
V: TRBV7-9
J: TRBJ1-6
size: once
D: TRBD1

CDR3: CASSGGAGTDTQYF
DNA: TGTGCCAGCAGCGGGGGGGCGGGCACAGATACGCAGTATTTT
V: TRBV7-8
J: TRBJ2-3
size: NA
D: NA

CDR3: CASSDTGRVSYNEQFF
DNA: TGTGCCAGCAGTGACACGGGGCGCGTCTCCTACAATGAGCAGTTCTTC
V: TRBV6-4
J: TRBJ2-1
size: few
D: NA

CDR3: CASSPQGTKNTEAFF
DNA: TGTGCCAGCAGTCCACAGGGAACGAAGAACACTGAAGCTTTCTTT
V: TRBV28
J: TRBJ1-1
size: NA
D: NA

CDR3: CASSKEGLAYEQYF
DNA: TGTGCCAGCAGCAAAGAGGGACTAGCCTACGAGCAGTACTTC
V: TRBV11-2
J: TRBJ2-7
size: few
D: TRBD2

CDR3: CASRAGGAFQQYF
DNA: TGTGCCAGCAGAGCCGGGGGGGCCTTTCAGCAGTACTTC
V: TRBV9
J: TRBJ2-7
size: NA
D: TRBD2

CDR3: CASRVTGTWYNEQFF
DNA: TGCGCCAGCAGGGTAACAGGGACGTGGTACAATGAGCAGTTCTTC
V: TRBV5-1
J: TRBJ2-1
size: NA
D: NA

CDR3: CASSLIAGDNEQFF
DNA: TGTGCCAGCAGTTTAATAGCGGGTGACAATGAGCAGTTCTTC
V: TRBV28
J: TRBJ2-1
size: NA
D: TRBD2

CDR3: CASSPGTGGEQYF
DNA: TGTGCCAGCAGTCCCGGGACAGGGGGAGAGCAGTACTTC
V: TRBV6-2/TRBV6-3
J: TRBJ2-7
size: few
D: TRBD1

CDR3: CASSTRFGYSYNSPLHF
DNA: TGTGCCAGCAGTACCCGGTTTGGGTACTCCTATAATTCACCCCTCCACTTT
V: TRBV28
J: TRBJ1-6
size: few
D: NA

CDR3: CASRTLNGYTF
DNA: TGTGCCAGCAGGACATTGAATGGCTACACCTTC
V: TRBV28
J: TRBJ1-2
size: NA
D: NA

CDR3: CASSSEGLAGGYTGELFF
DNA: TGTGCCAGCAGTTCGGAGGGACTAGCGGGAGGGTACACCGGGGAGCTTTTTTTT
V: TRBV6-2/TRBV6-3
J: TRBJ2-2
size: NA
D: TRBD2

CDR3: CASSGTFNYNEQFF
DNA: TGCGCCAGCAGCGGGACTTTTAATTACAATGAGCAGTTCTTC
V: TRBV10-2
J: TRBJ2-1
size: NA
D: NA

CDR3: CASSRAPSSYNEQFF
DNA: TGTGCCAGCAGCAGAGCCCCGAGCTCCTACAATGAGCAGTTCTTC
V: TRBV6-1
J: TRBJ2-1
size: few
D: NA

CDR3: CASSLGGGYTF
DNA: TGTGCCAGCAGTTTAGGGGGCGGCTACACCTTC
V: TRBV12-3/TRBV12-4
J: TRBJ1-2
size: NA
D: NA

CDR3: CASSHRDRGLSYNSPLHF
DNA: TGCGCCAGCAGCCACCGGGACAGGGGGCTCTCCTATAATTCACCCCTCCACTTT
V: TRBV4-1
J: TRBJ1-6
size: NA
D: TRBD1

CDR3: CASSTPRVGSYEQYF
DNA: TGTGCCAGCAGTACCCCCAGGGTCGGCTCCTACGAGCAGTACTTC
V: TRBV28
J: TRBJ2-7
size: medium-sized
D: NA

CDR3: CATSGQGPRSSGANVLTF
DNA: TGCGCCACCTCGGGACAGGGTCCCAGAAGCTCTGGGGCCAACGTCCTGACTTTC
V: TRBV5-1
J: TRBJ2-6
size: NA
D: TRBD1